Below are 24 T cell receptor beta chains sequenced from a single sample in a study of blood T cell repertoires in COVID-19. Sequencing was performed with immunoSEQ multiplex PCR; in TCRdb, only in-frame clones are kept and a portion is missing. This sample carries about 380,000 clones, about four fifths of them seen once, and the ten largest clones take around 1.1%. Sequencing used peripheral blood. Receptors were obtained from a human donor with acute or convalescent COVID-19. The donor label of this sample is uncertain.

On this clone itself: Other nucleotide sequences from this sample produce the same CDR3. J is TRBJ2-2 and V is TRBV3-1 (or the pseudogene TRBV3-2); 9 nucleotides align to TRBD2. The CDR3 sequence is 16 residues long. CDR1 is LGHDT, CDR2 YNNKEL, per germline (reference sequence). J was trimmed by 6 bases and V by 4 bases; bases with no gene match: 9. In DNA form, the CDR3 reads TGTGCCAGCAGCCGTGGACTCGCGGGGGGGGCCGGGGAGCTGTTTTTT. It translates to CASSRGLAGGAGELFF.

The CDR3: CASRGGRGTNEKLFF. CDR3 in DNA: TGCGCCAGCAGAGGGGGCAGGGGCACTAATGAAAAACTGTTTTTT. The chain links TRBV5-1 to TRBJ1-4; 7 bases fit TRBD1. Germline lookup yields CDR1 SGHRS and CDR2 YFSETQ. J gave up 2 bases and V 5 bases, and 6 bases lay outside the gene matches. This CDR3 comprises 15 residues.

This chain links TRBV5-1 with TRBJ1-3, with 7 bases matching TRBD1. CDR1 is SGHRS and CDR2 is YFSETQ in the germline V gene. The V and J ends lost 0 bases and 6 bases, in that order; junction bases with no gene match: 3. The CDR3 has 14 residues. For the CDR3, the DNA is TGCGCCAGCAGCTTGGGACAGGGAGAAAACACCATATATTTT. This gives the protein CASSLGQGENTIYF.

CDR3 nucleotides: TGTGCCAGTAGTAACGGCAGGCAGTCCTATGGCTACACCTTC. This gives the protein CASSNGRQSYGYTF. The genes are TRBV19 and TRBJ1-2; D gene uncertain. Trimming removed 4 bases from V and 4 bases from J, with 13 bases in between. The CDR3 runs to 14 residues. Germline V gene data show CDR1 as LNHDA and CDR2 as SQIVND (reference sequence).

The rearrangement joins TRBV20-1 to TRBJ2-7; D perhaps matches TRBD1 (6 bases). The CDR3 is made up of 12 amino acids. CDR1 and CDR2 from the germline V gene are DFQATT and SNEGSKA (reference sequence). With 6 bases removed from V and 7 bases from J, the gap between germline ends came to 16 bases. CDR3 sequence: CSASRQAREQYF. Here the CDR3 DNA reads TGCAGTGCCAGTAGACAGGCCCGGGAGCAGTACTTC.

Turning to this clone: Other DNA sequences in this sample translate to the same CDR3. V and J are TRBV27 and TRBJ2-1, with 10 positions matching TRBD2. Trimming took 6 bases from V and 3 from J; bases not matched to a gene: 2. CDR1 MNHEY and CDR2 SMNVEV come from the germline V gene (reference sequence). The length of the CDR3 is 14 residues. The CDR3 nucleotides read TGTGCCAGCAGCCGACTAGCGGGCTACAATGAGCAGTTCTTC. Its protein product is CASSRLAGYNEQFF.

A single count supports this clone. For the CDR3, the DNA is TGTGCCAGCAGCGTAGGGGGAGTGGATTCACCCCTCCACTTT. Translating it yields CASSVGGVDSPLHF. The chain recombines TRBV9 with TRBJ1-6; D call uncertain. This CDR3 is 14 amino acids long. The germline V and J ends were trimmed by 0 bases and 8 bases, with 9 bases remaining between them. Germline lookup yields CDR1 SGDLS and CDR2 YYNGEE.

The V call is TRBV27, the J call TRBJ1-5; D is unresolved. Trimming shortened V by 4 bases and J by 0 bases, and 10 bases separated the two germline ends. The CDR3 loop spans 15 amino acids. Germline V gene sequence: CDR1 MNHEY, CDR2 SMNVEV (reference sequence). In DNA form, the CDR3 reads TGTGCCAGCAGTTGGGAGTTGGATAGCAATCAGCCCCAGCATTTT. This codes for CASSWELDSNQPQHF.

This clone occurred once. The rearrangement uses TRBV7-6 and TRBJ1-1; unclear D gene. The CDR3 is made up of 14 amino acids. V shed 2 bases and J shed 0 bases, with 7 bases lying between them. Germline V gene data show CDR1 as SGHVS and CDR2 as FNYEAQ. CDR3 in DNA: TGTGCCAGCAGCTTATCGGGAGTGAACACTGAAGCTTTCTTT. Translated, it gives CASSLSGVNTEAFF.

The rearrangement links TRBV19 to TRBJ1-2; D remains unclear. In germline, CDR1 is LNHDA, CDR2 SQIVND (reference sequence). The CDR3 covers 13 residues. Between the trimmed V and J ends, which lost 3 bases and 0 bases, there was a span of 5 bases. The chain's CDR3 is CASSIPANYGYTF. The CDR3 nucleotides are TGTGCCAGTAGTATTCCGGCTAACTATGGCTACACCTTC.

V usage is TRBV29-1 and J usage is TRBJ1-1; D possibly corresponds to TRBD1 (5 bases). The CDR3 contains 13 residues. Trimming pared 4 bases from V and 0 bases from J, leaving 9 bases between. Germline CDR1 SQVTM, CDR2 ANQGSEA. CDR3 residues: CSVGQTLNTEAFF. In DNA, the CDR3 is TGCAGCGTTGGACAGACCTTGAACACTGAAGCTTTCTTT.

The CDR3 nucleotides read TGTGCCAGTAGTAGAAGGGACAGGGGCATTTTGGTTGGCTACACCTTC. Amino acids: CASSRRDRGILVGYTF. The V and J genes are TRBV19 and TRBJ1-2; TRBD1 aligns across 10 bases. The germline CDR1 and CDR2 sequences are LNHDA and SQIVND (reference sequence). The CDR3 consists of 16 residues. Germline trimming cut 4 bases from V and 7 bases from J; bases unmatched to any gene: 12.

The chain uses TRBV28 and TRBJ1-1; no firm D call. V dropped 6 bases and J dropped 10 bases, with 24 bases sitting between them. The CDR3 totals 15 residues. The germline gives CDR1 MDHEN, CDR2 SYDVKM. CDR3 region: CASSPTLAPRVVAFF. CDR3 DNA sequence: TGTGCCAGCAGCCCTACCTTAGCCCCGCGAGTCGTAGCTTTCTTT.

This clone was recorded only once. V usage is TRBV6-5 and J usage is TRBJ1-1, with D perhaps TRBD1 (5 bases). The ends were cut back, 2 bases at V and 1 base at J, with 14 bases in the middle. The CDR3 length is 16 residues. CDR1 is MNHEY and CDR2 is SVGAGI in the germline V gene. The CDR3 bases are TGTGCCAGCAGTTACGGAGGAAGGAGGGGGAACACTGAAGCTTTCTTT. It encodes CASSYGGRRGNTEAFF.

V usage is TRBV5-8 and J usage is TRBJ2-3; possibly TRBD2 for D (6 bases). Trimming shortened V by 4 bases and J by 2 bases, and 20 bases separated the two germline ends. Germline assignment: CDR1 SGHTS and CDR2 YDEGEE. This CDR3 region has 17 residues. The DNA of the CDR3 is TGTGCCAGCAGCCCGGCAGACACTAGCAGGGCCACAGATACGCAGTATTTT. Translation gives CASSPADTSRATDTQYF.

The DNA of the CDR3 is TGTGCCAGCAGCATCGCCGGGGACAATGAGCAGTTCTTC. Translation gives CASSIAGDNEQFF. The chain couples TRBV7-8 to TRBJ2-1, with D possibly being TRBD2 (5 bases). The CDR3 has 13 amino acids. Trimming cost V 5 bases and J 5 bases, with 10 bases left between them. Germline CDR1 and CDR2: SGHVS and FQNEAQ.

V usage is TRBV2 and J usage is TRBJ1-5; D unresolved. This CDR3 has 13 residues. V was trimmed by 4 bases and J by 4 bases, leaving 8 bases between them. Per the germline V gene, CDR1 is SNHLY and CDR2 is FYNNEI. The CDR3 reads CASSGAVNQPQHF. The CDR3 region has the DNA TGTGCCAGCAGTGGGGCTGTTAATCAGCCCCAGCATTTT.

CDR3 protein: CSAVSLIPQYF. The CDR3 DNA is TGCAGTGCTGTTAGCTTGATTCCCCAGTACTTC. The chain employs TRBV20-1 and TRBJ2-5; D gene uncertain. The CDR3 has 11 amino acids. V was trimmed by 5 bases and J by 9 bases, leaving 13 bases between them. Germline values: CDR1 DFQATT, CDR2 SNEGSKA (reference sequence).

This rearrangement joins TRBV5-5 to TRBJ2-5; a possible D gene is TRBD2 (6 bases). The V end lost 0 bases, the J end lost 4 bases, and 13 bases lay between the germline ends. The germline V gene encodes CDR1 SGHKS and CDR2 YYEKEE (reference sequence). The CDR3 contains 15 residues. The CDR3 DNA follows: TGTGCCAGCAGCTTGGGCGGGACTCCAGGAGAGACCCAGTACTTC. Translated, it gives CASSLGGTPGETQYF. The entire variable domain, with the rest obtained from reference TRBV5-5 and TRBJ2-5, is as follows: DAGVTQSPTHLIKTRGQQVTLRCSPISGHKSVSWYQQVLGQGPQFIFQYYEKEERGRGNFPDRFSARQFPNYSSELNVNALLLGDSALYLCASSLGGTPGETQYFGPGTRLLVL.

Here the CDR3 DNA reads TGTGCCTGGACAAGAGCAGGGGCCAATCAGCCCCAGCATTTT. It yields the protein CAWTRAGANQPQHF. The V and J genes are TRBV30 and TRBJ1-5, with D maybe TRBD1 (6 bases). Germline V gene lookup returns CDR1 GTSNPN and CDR2 SVGIG (reference sequence). This CDR3 is built from 14 residues. V was cut by 4 bases and J by 3 bases, with 13 bases left in between.

The genes are TRBV6-5 and TRBJ1-1, with 9 bases that match TRBD1. V shed 8 bases, J shed 1 base, and the junction held 8 bases outside the gene matches. CDR1 is MNHEY and CDR2 is SVGAGI in the germline V gene. The CDR3 contains 15 residues. In DNA form, the CDR3 reads TGTGCCAGCCAGGACAGGGGAAGGGGGAACACTGAAGCTTTCTTT. The encoded protein is CASQDRGRGNTEAFF.

The chain combines TRBV5-1 with TRBJ2-7, with TRBD2 matching 7 bases. The CDR3 totals 15 residues. Unmatched junction bases numbered 8, after V lost 2 bases and J lost 3 bases. Germline CDR1 SGHRS, CDR2 YFSETQ. CDR3 coding DNA: TGCGCCAGCAGCTTTGGGGGGGAAATCCTCTACGAGCAGTACTTC. Protein: CASSFGGEILYEQYF. The full variable domain, its missing parts supplied by reference TRBV5-1 and TRBJ2-7, is KAGVTQTPRYLIKTRGQQVTLSCSPISGHRSVSWYQQTPGQGLQFLFEYFSETQRNKGNFPGRFSGRQFSNSRSEMNVSTLELGDSALYLCASSFGGEILYEQYFGPGTRLTVT.

Remarks on this clone: Additional DNA sequences in this sample encode the identical CDR3. The chain uses TRBV2 and TRBJ2-7; 7 positions agree with TRBD2. V shed 4 bases, J shed 3 bases, and the junction held 0 bases outside the gene matches. This CDR3 comprises 12 residues. Germline-derived CDR1 and CDR2 are SNHLY and FYNNEI. The chain's CDR3 is CASSGGGYEQYF. CDR3 in DNA: TGTGCCAGCAGTGGGGGGGGCTACGAGCAGTACTTC.

The chain is built from TRBV29-1 and TRBJ2-7; tentatively, D is TRBD2 (6 bases). The germline V gene encodes CDR1 SQVTM and CDR2 ANQGSEA. The CDR3 sequence is 14 residues long. V gave up 3 bases and J gave up 2 bases, with 14 bases separating them. In DNA, the CDR3 is TGCAGCGTTGATGGAGGAGGGACCCCCTACGAGCAGTACTTC. As protein: CSVDGGGTPYEQYF.